This T cell receptor (beta chain) emerged from a study of identical twins. The CDR3 is 13 residues long. V lost 3 bases to trimming and J lost 4 bases, with 9 bases between them. The sample holds many counts of this clonotype. Template switching supplied a universal primer site; unique molecular identifiers were carried on the cDNA. TCRdb analysed the 5' RACE reads with MiXCR anew, one entry per CDR3 protein. The sample lists about 470,000 distinct CDR3 sequences, 20% to 25% occurring once. This same sample was also taken into another study, of T cells expressing NK-cell markers. From that report: Cells sorted as CD3+CD56+NKG2C+, CD3+CD56+NKG2C- and CD3+CD56-NKG2C+ T cells supplied the TCR beta repertoires.

This receptor was taken from a woman younger than 35 in good health. Sequencing was done on a sample of CD4+ T cells sorted from blood. This rearrangement joins TRBV12-3 or TRBV12-4 to TRBJ1-2; D gene unclear. The CDR3 sequence: CASSFLGGYGYTF. CDR3 sequence (DNA): TGTGCCAGCAGTTTCCTAGGTGGCTATGGCTACACCTTC.